This TCR beta chain stems from a study of T cells in Graves' hyperthyroidism and ophthalmopathy. Study-level results: Researchers found most expanded thyroid clonotypes above 0.001 in blood as well.

The TCR beta CDR3 regions underwent amplification using RNA transcripts as the source. HTBI primers were employed in a first-round RT-PCR of the TCR CDR3. TCRdb passed the multiplex PCR reads through MiXCR, listing each CDR3 protein once. This sample has approximately 620,000 distinct CDR3 sequences, with more than 11% found just once. Patients were aged 18 to 65, had disease duration under 2 months, and had newly diagnosed hyperthyroidism. This clonotype was detected many times. Its antigen is not known. In germline, CDR1 is SGHVS, CDR2 FNYEAQ. The CDR3 covers 15 residues. The V end was cut by 5 bases, the J end by 6 bases, with 16 bases between.

The TCR originated in a woman in her thirties with Graves' hyperthyroidism that later progressed to Graves' ophthalmopathy. The chain carries TRBV7-6 and TRBJ2-2; D gene uncertain. The sequenced sample was blood. The CDR3 DNA reads TGTGCCAGCAGCCCGTCGGGTGCCGGACCCGGGGAGCTGTTTTTT. It yields the protein CASSPSGAGPGELFF.